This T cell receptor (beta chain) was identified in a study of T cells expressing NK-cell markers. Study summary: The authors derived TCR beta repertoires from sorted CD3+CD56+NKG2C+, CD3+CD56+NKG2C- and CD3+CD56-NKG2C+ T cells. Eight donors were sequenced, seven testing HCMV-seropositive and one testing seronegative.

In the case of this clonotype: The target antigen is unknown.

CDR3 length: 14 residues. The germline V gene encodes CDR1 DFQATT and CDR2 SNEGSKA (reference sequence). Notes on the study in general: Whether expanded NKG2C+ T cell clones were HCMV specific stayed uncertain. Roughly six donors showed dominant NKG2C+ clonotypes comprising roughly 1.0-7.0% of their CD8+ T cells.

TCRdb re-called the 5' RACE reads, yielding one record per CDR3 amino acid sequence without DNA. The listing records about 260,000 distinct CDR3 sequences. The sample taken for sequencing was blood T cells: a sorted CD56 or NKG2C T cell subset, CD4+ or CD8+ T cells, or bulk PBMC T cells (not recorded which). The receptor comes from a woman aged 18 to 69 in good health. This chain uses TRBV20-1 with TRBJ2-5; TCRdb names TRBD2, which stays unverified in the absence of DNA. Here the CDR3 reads CSATGTQRGETQYF.